This T cell receptor beta chain was observed in a study of blood T cell repertoires in COVID-19. For the study at large: Both acute and convalescent COVID-19 samples were obtained from the United States, Italy and Spain.

A single count supports this clone. Repertoires were generated with immunoSEQ multiplex PCR, while TCRdb's copy carries only in-frame clones and drops some. The data show approximately 260,000 clones, approximately 83% seen once. V gave up 8 bases and J gave up 5 bases; unmatched junction bases: 12. Germline lookup yields CDR1 GTSNPN and CDR2 SVGIG (reference sequence). The CDR3 extends over 14 amino acids. The receptor's source is a woman between 65 and 79 years old with acute or convalescent COVID-19. The sequencing input was peripheral blood. V is TRBV30 and J is TRBJ1-1; 9 bases are a match to TRBD1. The CDR3 protein is CARTGQGKGTEAFF. CDR3 bases: TGTGCCCGTACGGGACAGGGTAAGGGGACTGAAGCTTTCTTT.